These T cell receptor beta chains were read from a single sample in a study of Ad26.COV2.S vaccination and SARS-CoV-2 variants. The protocol was immunoSEQ multiplex PCR, while the TCRdb copy is restricted to in-frame clones and leaves out a portion. The data hold 250,000 to 300,000 clones, with 80% to 90% observed a single time. Sequencing used peripheral blood, obtained in a trial of Ad26.COV2.S vaccine versus placebo. The receptors come from a person between 18 and 60 years old who received the Ad26.COV2.S COVID-19 vaccine or a placebo. Both conserved end residues are part of each CDR3. A D gene is named only where the DNA matches it firmly. Expanded clones get a size class; other rows say once, few or many, or leave the size out.

V gene,D gene,J gene,clone size,CDR3 protein,CDR3 DNA
TRBV25-1,TRBD1,TRBJ1-5,.,CASSDGGDSQPQHF,TGTGCCAGCAGTGACGGGGGGGACAGTCAGCCCCAGCATTTT
TRBV3-1/TRBV3-2,TRBD1,TRBJ1-3,.,CASSPSTGRGNTIYF,TGTGCCAGCAGCCCGTCGACAGGGCGGGGAAACACCATATATTTT
TRBV6-2/TRBV6-3,.,TRBJ2-7,.,CASSIDRPYEQYF,TGTGCCAGCAGCATCGACAGACCCTACGAGCAGTACTTC
TRBV19,TRBD1,TRBJ2-7,.,CASSPRQGRDEQYF,TGTGCCAGTAGTCCAAGACAGGGGCGGGACGAGCAGTACTTC
TRBV5-1,TRBD1,TRBJ1-2,.,CASSLGDRVNYGYTF,TGCGCCAGCAGCTTGGGGGACAGGGTTAACTATGGCTACACCTTC
TRBV7-3,TRBD1,TRBJ2-1,.,CASSPNGQGYNEQFF,TGTGCCAGCAGCCCTAACGGACAGGGCTACAATGAGCAGTTCTTC
TRBV6-1,TRBD1,TRBJ1-2,.,CASTPTGGNYGYTF,TGTGCCAGCACCCCGACAGGGGGAAACTATGGCTACACCTTC
TRBV20-1,TRBD1,TRBJ1-5,.,CSASPVDRGNQPQHF,TGCAGTGCTAGTCCGGTGGACAGGGGGAATCAGCCCCAGCATTTT
TRBV7-9,.,TRBJ2-7,.,CARLPCSHRDEQYF,TGTGCCAGGTTACCTTGCTCCCACAGGGACGAGCAGTACTTC
TRBV11-3,TRBD2,TRBJ2-7,.,CASSPLAGAVEQYF,TGTGCCAGCAGCCCCTTAGCGGGAGCGGTCGAGCAGTACTTC
TRBV7-2,.,TRBJ1-3,few,CASSLAGRGNTIYF,TGTGCCAGCAGCTTAGCGGGGCGGGGAAACACCATATATTTT
TRBV7-8,.,TRBJ1-2,.,CASSLRRYGYTF,TGTGCCAGCAGCCTACGTCGGTATGGCTACACCTTC
TRBV5-1,.,TRBJ1-2,.,CASRMSGGSNYGYTF,TGCGCCAGCAGAATGAGTGGCGGGAGCAACTATGGCTACACCTTC
TRBV28,TRBD1,TRBJ1-5,.,CASRSRDRGFQPQHF,TGTGCCAGCAGGTCTCGGGACAGGGGCTTTCAGCCCCAGCATTTT
TRBV19,.,TRBJ1-2,.,CASSIESRGSGYTF,TGTGCCAGTAGTATAGAGTCCCGTGGGTCTGGCTACACCTTC
TRBV7-9,.,TRBJ1-4,.,CASSLGLGTDATNEKLFF,TGTGCCAGCAGCTTAGGGCTGGGGACGGATGCAACTAATGAAAAACTGTTTTTT
TRBV3-1/TRBV3-2,.,TRBJ1-6,.,CASSQIDFNSPLHF,TGTGCCAGCAGCCAAATCGACTTCAATTCACCCCTCCACTTT
TRBV28,.,TRBJ2-3,.,CASNPSNGGHPRGDTQYF,TGTGCCAGCAACCCGAGCAACGGGGGGCACCCCCGTGGGGATACGCAGTATTTT
TRBV2,TRBD1,TRBJ2-5,.,CASRYNRGNQETQYF,TGTGCCAGCAGATACAACAGGGGAAACCAAGAGACCCAGTACTTC
TRBV6-5,TRBD1,TRBJ1-4,.,CASSPTGGNEKLFF,TGTGCCAGCAGCCCGACAGGGGGGAATGAAAAACTGTTTTTT
TRBV18,TRBD1,TRBJ1-5,.,CASSPNRGSNQPQHF,TGTGCCAGCTCACCGAACAGGGGGAGCAATCAGCCCCAGCATTTT
TRBV18,TRBD1,TRBJ1-2,.,CASSPPLGQGASYGYTF,TGTGCCAGCTCACCACCGCTAGGTCAGGGGGCATCCTATGGCTACACCTTC
TRBV7-8,.,TRBJ1-2,.,CASSLDYTYGYTF,TGTGCCAGCAGCTTAGACTATACCTATGGCTACACCTTC
TRBV12-5,TRBD1,TRBJ2-7,.,CASGGDSYEQYF,TGTGCTAGTGGGGGGGACAGCTACGAGCAGTACTTC
TRBV6-5,TRBD1,TRBJ1-3,few,CASRGQGRTGNTIYF,TGTGCCAGCAGGGGACAGGGAAGGACTGGAAACACCATATATTTT
TRBV27,.,TRBJ1-4,.,CASSRQIATNEKLFF,TGTGCCAGCAGTCGACAGATAGCAACTAATGAAAAACTGTTTTTT
TRBV27,.,TRBJ2-2,.,CASSLAGELFF,TGTGCCAGCAGTTTGGCCGGGGAGCTGTTTTTT
TRBV7-2,.,TRBJ2-2,.,CASSLWETGELFF,TGTGCCAGCAGCTTATGGGAAACCGGGGAGCTGTTTTTT
TRBV19,.,TRBJ1-1,.,CASSPSSLVNTEAFF,TGTGCCAGTAGTCCCTCCTCCCTGGTGAACACTGAAGCTTTCTTT
TRBV3-1/TRBV3-2,.,TRBJ1-3,.,CASSQGRSGNTIYF,TGTGCCAGCAGCCAAGGGAGGTCGGGAAACACCATATATTTT
TRBV30,.,TRBJ1-2,.,CAWSVRFGYTF,TGTGCCTGGAGTGTAAGATTTGGCTACACCTTC
TRBV11-2,.,TRBJ2-3,.,CASSTPGSLGTQYF,TGTGCCAGCAGCACCCCAGGTTCGTTGGGTACGCAGTATTTT
TRBV19,.,TRBJ2-5,.,CASSEKGQQETQYF,TGTGCCAGTAGTGAAAAAGGACAGCAAGAGACCCAGTACTTC
TRBV29-1,.,TRBJ1-1,.,CSVIEQGQAFF,TGCAGCGTTATTGAACAGGGCCAAGCTTTCTTT
TRBV6-1,.,TRBJ1-4,once,CASSEADREKLFF,TGTGCCAGCAGTGAAGCGGACCGTGAAAAACTGTTTTTT
TRBV9,.,TRBJ2-7,.,CASSPDSMPYEQYF,TGTGCCAGCAGCCCCGACAGTATGCCCTACGAGCAGTACTTC
TRBV7-9,.,TRBJ1-4,.,CASSLGGAGDEKLFF,TGTGCCAGCAGCTTAGGGGGCGCGGGAGATGAAAAACTGTTTTTT
TRBV4-1,.,TRBJ2-1,.,CASSQDPDREQFF,TGCGCCAGCAGCCAAGATCCTGACAGGGAGCAGTTCTTC
TRBV5-1,.,TRBJ1-5,few,CASSFDGGQPQHF,TGCGCCAGCAGCTTCGATGGGGGCCAGCCCCAGCATTTT
TRBV2,.,TRBJ1-1,.,CASSDGAGMNTEAFF,TGTGCCAGCAGTGATGGGGCGGGGATGAACACTGAAGCTTTCTTT
TRBV3-1/TRBV3-2,TRBD2,TRBJ2-3,many,CASSLTSGRSDTQYF,TGTGCCAGCAGCCTGACTAGCGGGAGATCAGATACGCAGTATTTT
TRBV3-1/TRBV3-2,TRBD1,TRBJ2-7,.,CASRGTGFSHEQYF,TGTGCCAGCAGGGGGACAGGGTTCTCCCACGAGCAGTACTTC
TRBV11-1,.,TRBJ2-7,few,CASSLGGRYEQYF,TGTGCCAGCAGCTTAGGGGGGCGGTACGAGCAGTACTTC
TRBV3-1/TRBV3-2,TRBD1,TRBJ1-2,.,CASSRGQAPGVDYGYTF,TGTGCCAGCAGCAGGGGACAGGCCCCCGGAGTAGACTATGGCTACACCTTC
TRBV4-1,.,TRBJ2-1,.,CASSQDGPTYNEQFF,TGCGCCAGCAGCCAAGATGGGCCTACCTACAATGAGCAGTTCTTC
TRBV6-5,TRBD1,TRBJ1-4,.,CASSSSDRGGEKLFF,TGTGCCAGCAGTTCATCGGACAGGGGTGGGGAAAAACTGTTTTTT